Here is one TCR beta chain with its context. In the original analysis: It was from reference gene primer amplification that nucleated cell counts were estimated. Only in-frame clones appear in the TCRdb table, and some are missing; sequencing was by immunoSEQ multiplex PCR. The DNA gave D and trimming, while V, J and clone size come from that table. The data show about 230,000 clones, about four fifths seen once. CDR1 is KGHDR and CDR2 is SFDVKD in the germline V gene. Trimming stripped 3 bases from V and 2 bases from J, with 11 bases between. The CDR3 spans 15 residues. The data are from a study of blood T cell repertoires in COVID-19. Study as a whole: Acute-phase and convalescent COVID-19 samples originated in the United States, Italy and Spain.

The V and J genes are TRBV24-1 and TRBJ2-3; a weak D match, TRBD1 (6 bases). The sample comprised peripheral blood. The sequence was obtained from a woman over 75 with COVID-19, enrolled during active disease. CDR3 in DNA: TGTGCCACCAGTGATCCCCGACAGGCCACAGATACGCAGTATTTT. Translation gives CATSDPRQATDTQYF.